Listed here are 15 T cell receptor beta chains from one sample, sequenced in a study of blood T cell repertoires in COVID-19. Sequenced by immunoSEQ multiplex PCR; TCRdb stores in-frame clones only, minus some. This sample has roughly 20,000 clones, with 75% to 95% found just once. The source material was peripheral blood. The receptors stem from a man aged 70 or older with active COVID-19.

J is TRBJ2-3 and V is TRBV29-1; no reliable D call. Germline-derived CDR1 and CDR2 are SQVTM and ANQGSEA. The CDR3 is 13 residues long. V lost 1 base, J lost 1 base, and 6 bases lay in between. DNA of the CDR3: TGCAGCGTTGAAGCTCCCGGCACAGATACGCAGTATTTT. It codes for CSVEAPGTDTQYF.

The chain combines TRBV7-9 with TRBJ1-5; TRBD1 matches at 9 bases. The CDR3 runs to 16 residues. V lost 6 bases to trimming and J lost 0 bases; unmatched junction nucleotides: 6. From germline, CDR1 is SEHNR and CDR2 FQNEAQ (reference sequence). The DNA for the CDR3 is TGTGCCAGCAGTCTGGGACAGGGAAGTAGCAATCAGCCCCAGCATTTT. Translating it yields CASSLGQGSSNQPQHF.

The CDR3 protein is CSVDRDRASEAFF. DNA for the CDR3: TGCAGCGTTGACCGGGACAGGGCTTCTGAAGCTTTCTTT. The chain links TRBV29-1 to TRBJ1-1; TRBD1 aligns across 9 bases. The germline V gene has CDR1 SQVTM and CDR2 ANQGSEA. The junction had 5 bases not matched to a gene; V was cut back by 3 bases and J by 6 bases. The CDR3 runs 13 residues. Full variable domain (remainder filled in from reference TRBV29-1 and TRBJ1-1): SAVISQKPSRDICQRGTSLTIQCQVDSQVTMMFWYRQQPGQSLTLIATANQGSEATYESGFVIDKFPISRPNLTFSTLTVSNMSPEDSSIYLCSVDRDRASEAFFGQGTRLTVV.

The CDR3 loop reads CASSKADRAGGYTF. The CDR3 DNA reads as TGTGCCAGTAGTAAAGCGGACAGGGCTGGTGGCTACACCTTC. This chain joins TRBV19 and TRBJ1-2, with 8 bases lining up with TRBD1. Germline CDR1 reads LNHDA; CDR2 reads SQIVND (reference sequence). There are 14 residues in the CDR3. J gave up 7 bases and V 4 bases, and 8 bases lay outside the gene matches.

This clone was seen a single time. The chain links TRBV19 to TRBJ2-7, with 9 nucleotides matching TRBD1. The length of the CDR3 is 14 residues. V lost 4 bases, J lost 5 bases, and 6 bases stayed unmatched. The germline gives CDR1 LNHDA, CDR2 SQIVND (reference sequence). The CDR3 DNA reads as TGTGCCAGTAGTACAACGGACAGGGGCCACGAGCAGTACTTC. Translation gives CASSTTDRGHEQYF.

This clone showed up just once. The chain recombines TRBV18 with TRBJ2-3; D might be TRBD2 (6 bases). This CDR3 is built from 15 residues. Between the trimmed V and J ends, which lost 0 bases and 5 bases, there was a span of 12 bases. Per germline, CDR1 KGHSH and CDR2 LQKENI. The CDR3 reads CASSPPRGTGDTQYF. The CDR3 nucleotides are TGTGCCAGCTCACCACCGCGGGGAACCGGAGATACGCAGTATTTT.

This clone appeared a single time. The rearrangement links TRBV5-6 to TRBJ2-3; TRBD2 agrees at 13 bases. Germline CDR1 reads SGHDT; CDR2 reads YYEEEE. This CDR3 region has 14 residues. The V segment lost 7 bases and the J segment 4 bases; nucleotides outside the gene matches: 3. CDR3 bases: TGTGCCAGCTTCGGACTAGCGGGAGCAGATACGCAGTATTTT. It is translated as CASFGLAGADTQYF.

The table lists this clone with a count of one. The CDR3 coding sequence is TGTGCCAGCAGTTTCCAAGCCGGGACTAGTCGCTATGAGCAGTTCTTC. It is translated as CASSFQAGTSRYEQFF. This chain joins TRBV7-9 and TRBJ2-1, with TRBD2 identical over 8 bases. Germline values: CDR1 SEHNR, CDR2 FQNEAQ (reference sequence). The junction had 15 bases not matched to a gene; V was cut back by 6 bases and J by 8 bases. The length of the CDR3 is 16 residues.

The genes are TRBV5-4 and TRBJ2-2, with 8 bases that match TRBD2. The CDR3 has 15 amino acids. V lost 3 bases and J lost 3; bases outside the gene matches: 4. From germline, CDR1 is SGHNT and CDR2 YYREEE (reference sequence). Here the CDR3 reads CASSWGLEDTGELFF. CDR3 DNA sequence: TGTGCCAGCAGCTGGGGACTAGAGGACACCGGGGAGCTGTTTTTT.

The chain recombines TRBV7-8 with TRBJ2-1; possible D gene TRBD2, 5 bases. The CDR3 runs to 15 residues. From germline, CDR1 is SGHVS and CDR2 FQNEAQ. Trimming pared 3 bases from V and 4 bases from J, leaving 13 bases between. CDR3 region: CASSFSSSSYNEQFF. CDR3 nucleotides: TGTGCCAGCAGCTTTTCCTCTAGCAGTTACAATGAGCAGTTCTTC. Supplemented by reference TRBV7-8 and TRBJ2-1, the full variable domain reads GAGVSQSPRYKVAKRGQDVALRCDPISGHVSLFWYQQALGQGPEFLTYFQNEAQLDKSGLPSDRFFAERPEGSVSTLKIQRTQQEDSAVYLCASSFSSSSYNEQFFGPGTRLTVL.

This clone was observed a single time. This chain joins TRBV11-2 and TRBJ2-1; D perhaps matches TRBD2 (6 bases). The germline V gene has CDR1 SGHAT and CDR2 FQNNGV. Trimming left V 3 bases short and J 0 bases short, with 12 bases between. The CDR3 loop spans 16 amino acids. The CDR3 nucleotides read TGTGCCAGCAGCTTCGGGGGACTCAGCTCCTACAATGAGCAGTTCTTC. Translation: CASSFGGLSSYNEQFF. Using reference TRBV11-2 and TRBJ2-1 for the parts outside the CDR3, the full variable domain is EAGVAQSPRYKIIEKRQSVAFWCNPISGHATLYWYQQILGQGPKLLIQFQNNGVVDDSQLPKDRFSAERLKGVDSTLKIQPAKLEDSAVYLCASSFGGLSSYNEQFFGPGTRLTVL.

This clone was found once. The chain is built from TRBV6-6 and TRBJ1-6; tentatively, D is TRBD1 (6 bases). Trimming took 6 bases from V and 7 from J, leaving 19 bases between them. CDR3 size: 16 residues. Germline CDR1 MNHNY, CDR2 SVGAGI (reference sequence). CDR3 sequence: CASRDTTGFRNSPLHF. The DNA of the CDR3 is TGTGCCAGCAGAGACACCACAGGGTTCAGGAATTCACCCCTCCACTTT.

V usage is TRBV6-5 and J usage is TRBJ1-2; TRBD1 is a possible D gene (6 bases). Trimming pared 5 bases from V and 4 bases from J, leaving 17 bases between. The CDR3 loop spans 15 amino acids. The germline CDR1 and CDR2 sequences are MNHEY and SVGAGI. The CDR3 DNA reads TGTGCCAGCAGTCCCGGGGGGGCCGGGGTCTATGGCTACACCTTC. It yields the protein CASSPGGAGVYGYTF.

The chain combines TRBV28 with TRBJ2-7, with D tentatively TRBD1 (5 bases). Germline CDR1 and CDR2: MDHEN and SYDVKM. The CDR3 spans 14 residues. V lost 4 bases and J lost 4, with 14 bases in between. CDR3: CASSSSPGKYEQYF. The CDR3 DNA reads TGTGCCAGCAGTTCCTCCCCAGGGAAGTACGAGCAGTACTTC. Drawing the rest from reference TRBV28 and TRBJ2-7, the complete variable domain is DVKVTQSSRYLVKRTGEKVFLECVQDMDHENMFWYRQDPGLGLRLIYFSYDVKMKEKGDIPEGYSVSREKKERFSLILESASTNQTSMYLCASSSSPGKYEQYFGPGTRLTVT.

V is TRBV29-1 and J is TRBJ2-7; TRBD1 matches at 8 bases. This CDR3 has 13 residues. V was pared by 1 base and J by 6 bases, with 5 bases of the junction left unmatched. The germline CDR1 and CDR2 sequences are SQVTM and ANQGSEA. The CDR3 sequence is CSVEGRGRFEQYF. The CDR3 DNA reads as TGCAGCGTTGAAGGCAGGGGGCGGTTCGAGCAGTACTTC.